The source of this T cell receptor beta chain is a study of neurological immune-mediated disorders. General study findings and limits: The multiple sclerosis repertoire cluster had no association with any clinical or MRI feature. In HTLV-1-associated myelopathy, TCR clonal expansion was greatest, and in multiple sclerosis it was least, below healthy controls.

Via MiXCR, TCRdb re-called the 5' RACE reads, giving one row per CDR3 protein. The sample has 27,000 or so distinct CDR3 sequences; over 3% are singletons. Trimming pared 2 bases from V and 9 bases from J, leaving 12 bases between. Per the germline V gene, CDR1 is SGHDT and CDR2 is YYEEEE. The CDR3 loop spans 14 amino acids. This clonotype has a count of ten or more. Antigen unknown. This clonotype originated in a woman in her twenties or thirties with multiple sclerosis. The specimen sequenced was PBMCs. This chain connects TRBV5-6 to TRBJ2-6; no firm D call. Here the CDR3 reads CASSFRAKGNVLTF. CDR3 DNA sequence: TGTGCCAGCAGCTTCCGGGCCAAGGGCAACGTCCTGACTTTC.